Detailed here is one TCR beta chain. This clonotype was found a few times. Its antigen specificity is not known. No qualities accompany the bases; no much larger clone lies one base away. Spanning cysteine to phenylalanine, the CDR3 consists of 14 amino acids. Here the CDR3 DNA is all that survives: 42 bases in frame from base 1. Trimming at the junction amounts to 5 bases on V and 1 base on J, and the germline ends lie 11 bases apart. Looking up the germline V gene (reference sequence) yields CDR1 LNHNV and CDR2 YYDKDF. The data originate from a study of response to subunit inactivated influenza vaccine (dated by TCRdb to 2017 to 2018). About the investigation overall: The study used deep quantitative T cell receptor repertoire profiling to track responses to a trivalent subunit inactivated influenza vaccine.

Paper-wide results and their limitations: The authors proposed that each seasonal influenza vaccination may bring in only a limited number of new T cells.

The library was prepared using RT-PCR. Sequencing was carried out with an Illumina HiSeq 2500. TCRdb trimmed the raw reads at Q25, called clones with MiXCR and kept productive beta chains. Each CDR3 protein appears once, grouped with its most common genes and DNA. The sample table shows 600,000 to 850,000 distinct CDR3 sequences, and 14% are seen once. Clones ranked in the top ten supply 6% to 9.5% of the sample. This sequence uses TRBV15 and TRBJ1-1; no confident D gene assignment can be made. This sequence originates from a man over 45 who received an inactivated influenza vaccine. Donor details come from another sample of the same person, matched by shared clones. The material sequenced was PBMCs from blood, taken approximately 15 days before vaccination. The DNA is as follows: TGTGCCACCAGCCCAGGAGTCGGGAACACTGAAGCTTTCTTT. Its protein reads: CATSPGVGNTEAFF.